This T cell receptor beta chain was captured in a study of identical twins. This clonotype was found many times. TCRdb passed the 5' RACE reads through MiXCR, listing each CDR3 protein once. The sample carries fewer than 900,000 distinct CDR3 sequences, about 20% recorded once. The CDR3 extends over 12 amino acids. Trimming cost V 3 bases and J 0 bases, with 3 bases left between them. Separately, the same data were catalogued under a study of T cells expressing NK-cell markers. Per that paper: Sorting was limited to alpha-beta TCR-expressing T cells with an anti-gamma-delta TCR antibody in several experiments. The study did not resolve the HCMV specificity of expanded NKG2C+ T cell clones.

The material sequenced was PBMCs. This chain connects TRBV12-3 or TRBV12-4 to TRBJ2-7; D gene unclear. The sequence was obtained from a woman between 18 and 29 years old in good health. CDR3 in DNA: TGTGCCAGCAGTTTCATCTCCTACGAGCAGTACTTC. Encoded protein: CASSFISYEQYF.